This T cell receptor beta chain was documented in a study of blood T cells in healthy people across ages. Study results and limitations: Nothing was known about donor CMV status, and this possibly confounded expanded clonotype changes.

A second 7 to 11 cycle PCR used barcoded and J-beta primers. Every sample produced at least 2.5 million CDR3-containing paired-end reads. TCRdb independently ran MiXCR on the 5' RACE reads; one entry per CDR3 protein. The data show hundreds of thousands of distinct CDR3 sequences, under 30% seen once. As for this clonotype: Its target is unknown.

Extraction of total RNA produced a minimum of 5.5 micrograms from each sample. This CDR3 comprises 14 residues. Trimming shortened V by 4 bases and J by 5 bases, and 15 bases separated the two germline ends. Germline values: CDR1 SEHNR, CDR2 FQNEAQ (reference sequence). The rearrangement joins TRBV7-9 to TRBJ2-7; tentatively, D is TRBD1 or TRBD2 (6 bases each). The sample taken for sequencing was blood. The TCR sequence derives from an elderly woman in good health. As DNA, the CDR3 is TGTGCCAGCAGCTCGTTAGGGGGGACCGACGAGCAGTACTTC. Encoded protein: CASSSLGGTDEQYF. Supplemented by reference TRBV7-9 and TRBJ2-7, the full variable domain reads DTGVSQNPRHKITKRGQNVTFRCDPISEHNRLYWYRQTLGQGPEFLTYFQNEAQLEKSRLLSDRFSAERPKGSFSTLEIQRTEQGDSAMYLCASSSLGGTDEQYFGPGTRLTVT.